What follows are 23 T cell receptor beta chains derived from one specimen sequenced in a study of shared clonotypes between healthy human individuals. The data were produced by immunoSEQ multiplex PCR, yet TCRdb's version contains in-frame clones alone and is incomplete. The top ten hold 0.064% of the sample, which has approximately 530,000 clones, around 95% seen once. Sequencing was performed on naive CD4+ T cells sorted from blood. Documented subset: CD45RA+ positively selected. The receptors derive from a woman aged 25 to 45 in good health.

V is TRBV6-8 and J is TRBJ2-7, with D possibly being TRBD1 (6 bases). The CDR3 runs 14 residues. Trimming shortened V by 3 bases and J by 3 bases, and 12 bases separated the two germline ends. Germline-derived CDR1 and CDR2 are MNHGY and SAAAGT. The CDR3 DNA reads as TGTGCCAGCAGTTATTCAGGGGAATACTACGAGCAGTACTTC. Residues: CASSYSGEYYEQYF.

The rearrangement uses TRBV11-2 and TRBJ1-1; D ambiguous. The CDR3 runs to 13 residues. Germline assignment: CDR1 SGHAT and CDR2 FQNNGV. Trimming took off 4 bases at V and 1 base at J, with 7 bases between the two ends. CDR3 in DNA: TGTGCCAGCAGCTCGACGGGGAACACTGAAGCTTTCTTT. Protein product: CASSSTGNTEAFF.

The CDR3 nucleotides are TGTGCCAGCAGCGGACGCCTAGCGGAGCGTCGGGAGCAGTACTTC. Its translation is CASSGRLAERREQYF. The gene calls are TRBV2 and TRBJ2-7; 7 bases are a match to TRBD2. The germline gives CDR1 SNHLY, CDR2 FYNNEI. The J segment lost 7 bases and the V segment lost 6 bases, leaving 15 bases of the junction unmatched. The CDR3 contains 15 residues.

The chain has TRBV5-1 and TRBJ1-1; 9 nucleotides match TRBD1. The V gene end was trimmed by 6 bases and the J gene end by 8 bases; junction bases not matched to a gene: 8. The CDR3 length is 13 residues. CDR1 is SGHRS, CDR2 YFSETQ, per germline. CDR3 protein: CASIPDRGIEAFF. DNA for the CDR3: TGCGCCAGCATCCCGGACAGGGGAATAGAAGCTTTCTTT.

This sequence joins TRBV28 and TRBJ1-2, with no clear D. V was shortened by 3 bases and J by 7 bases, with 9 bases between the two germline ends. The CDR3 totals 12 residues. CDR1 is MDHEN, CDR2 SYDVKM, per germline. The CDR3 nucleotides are TGTGCCAGCAGTTTTGGGGTTCTTGGCTACACCTTC. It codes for CASSFGVLGYTF.

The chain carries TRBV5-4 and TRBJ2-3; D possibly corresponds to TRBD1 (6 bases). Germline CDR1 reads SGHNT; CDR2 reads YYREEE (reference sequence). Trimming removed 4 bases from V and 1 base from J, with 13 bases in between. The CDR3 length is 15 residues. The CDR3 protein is CASSNADSRTDTQYF. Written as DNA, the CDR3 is TGTGCCAGCAGCAACGCGGACAGTCGCACAGATACGCAGTATTTT.

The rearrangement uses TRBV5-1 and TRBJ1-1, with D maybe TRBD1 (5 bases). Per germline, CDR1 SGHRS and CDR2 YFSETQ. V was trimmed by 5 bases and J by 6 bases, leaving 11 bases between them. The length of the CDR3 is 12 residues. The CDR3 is CASSGVGPEAFF. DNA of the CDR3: TGCGCCAGCAGTGGGGTGGGGCCTGAAGCTTTCTTT.

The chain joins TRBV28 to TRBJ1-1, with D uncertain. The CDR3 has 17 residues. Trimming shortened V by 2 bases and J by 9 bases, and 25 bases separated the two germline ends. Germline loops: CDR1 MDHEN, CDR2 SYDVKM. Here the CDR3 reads CASSLTVRGAVMGKAFF. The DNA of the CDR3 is TGTGCCAGCAGTTTAACGGTCCGAGGAGCGGTAATGGGTAAAGCTTTCTTT. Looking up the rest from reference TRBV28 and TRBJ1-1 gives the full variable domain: DVKVTQSSRYLVKRTGEKVFLECVQDMDHENMFWYRQDPGLGLRLIYFSYDVKMKEKGDIPEGYSVSREKKERFSLILESASTNQTSMYLCASSLTVRGAVMGKAFFGQGTRLTVV.

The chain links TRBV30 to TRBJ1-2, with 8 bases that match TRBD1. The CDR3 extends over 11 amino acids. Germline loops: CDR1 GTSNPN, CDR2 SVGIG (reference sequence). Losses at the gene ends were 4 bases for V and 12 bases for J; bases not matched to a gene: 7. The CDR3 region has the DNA TGTGCCTGGAATCGACAGGGGTCTCACACCTTC. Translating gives CAWNRQGSHTF.

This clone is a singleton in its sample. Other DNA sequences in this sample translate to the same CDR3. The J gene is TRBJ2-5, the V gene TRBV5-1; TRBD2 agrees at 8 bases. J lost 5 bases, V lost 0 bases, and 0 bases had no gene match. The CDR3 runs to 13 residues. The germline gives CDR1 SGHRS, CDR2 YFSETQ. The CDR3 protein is CASSLGGGETQYF. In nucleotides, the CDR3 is TGCGCCAGCAGCTTGGGCGGGGGGGAGACCCAGTACTTC.

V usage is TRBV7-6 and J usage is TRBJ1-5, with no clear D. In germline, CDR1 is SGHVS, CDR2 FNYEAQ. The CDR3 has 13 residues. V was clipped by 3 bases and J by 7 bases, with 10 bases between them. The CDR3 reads CASSFGGGQPQHF. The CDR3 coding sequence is TGTGCCAGCAGCTTCGGTGGTGGCCAGCCCCAGCATTTT.

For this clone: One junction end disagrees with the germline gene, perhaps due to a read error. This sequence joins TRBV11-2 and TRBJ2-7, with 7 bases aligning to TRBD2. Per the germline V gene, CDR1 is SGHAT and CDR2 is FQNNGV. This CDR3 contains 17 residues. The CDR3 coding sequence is TGTGCCAGCAGCTTAGTGGCGAGCGGGATAGTCTCCTACGGGCAGTACTTC. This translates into CASSLVASGIVSYGQYF.

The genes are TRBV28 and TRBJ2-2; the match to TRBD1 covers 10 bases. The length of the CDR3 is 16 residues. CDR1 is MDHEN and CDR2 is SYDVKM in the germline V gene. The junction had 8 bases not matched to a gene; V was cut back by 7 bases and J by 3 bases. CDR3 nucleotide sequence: TGTGCCAGCACCTTGACAGGGGGCGCGCACACCGGGGAGCTGTTTTTT. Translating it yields CASTLTGGAHTGELFF.

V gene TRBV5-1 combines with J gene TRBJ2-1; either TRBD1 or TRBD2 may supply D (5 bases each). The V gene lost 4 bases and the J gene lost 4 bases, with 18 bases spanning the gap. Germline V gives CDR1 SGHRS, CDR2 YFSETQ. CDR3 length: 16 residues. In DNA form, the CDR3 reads TGCGCCAGCAGCCAAAGACCGACAGAGGGTTACAATGAGCAGTTCTTC. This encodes CASSQRPTEGYNEQFF.

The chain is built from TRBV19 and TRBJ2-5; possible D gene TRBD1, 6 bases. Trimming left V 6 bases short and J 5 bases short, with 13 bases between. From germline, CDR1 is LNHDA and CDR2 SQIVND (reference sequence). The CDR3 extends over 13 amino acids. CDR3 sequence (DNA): TGTGCCAGTAGACGCAGGGGTACGGAGACCCAGTACTTC. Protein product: CASRRRGTETQYF.

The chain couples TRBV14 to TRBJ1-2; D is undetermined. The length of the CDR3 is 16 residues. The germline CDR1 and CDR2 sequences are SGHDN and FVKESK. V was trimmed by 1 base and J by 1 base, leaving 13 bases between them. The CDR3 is CASSQGTGLLNYGYTF. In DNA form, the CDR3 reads TGTGCCAGCAGCCAAGGAACGGGCCTACTTAACTATGGCTACACCTTC.

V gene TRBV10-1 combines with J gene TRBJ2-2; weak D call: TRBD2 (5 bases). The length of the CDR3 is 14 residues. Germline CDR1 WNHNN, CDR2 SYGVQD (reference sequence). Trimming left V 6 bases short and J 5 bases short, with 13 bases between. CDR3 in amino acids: CASSPIWETGELFF. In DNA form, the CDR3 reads TGCGCCAGCAGCCCGATATGGGAGACCGGGGAGCTGTTTTTT.

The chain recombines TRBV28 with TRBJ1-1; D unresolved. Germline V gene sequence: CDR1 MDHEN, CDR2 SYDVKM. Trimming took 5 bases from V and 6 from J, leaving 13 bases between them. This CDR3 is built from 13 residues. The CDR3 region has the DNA TGTGCCAGCAGTCCCCATACTCTCCCTGAAGCTTTCTTT. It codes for CASSPHTLPEAFF.

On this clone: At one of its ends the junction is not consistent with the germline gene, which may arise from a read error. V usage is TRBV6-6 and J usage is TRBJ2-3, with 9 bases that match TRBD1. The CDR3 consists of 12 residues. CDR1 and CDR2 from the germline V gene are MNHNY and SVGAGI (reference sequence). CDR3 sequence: CASSLGDRAILF. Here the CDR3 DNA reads TGTGCCAGCAGTTTGGGGGACAGGGCTATACTTTTT.

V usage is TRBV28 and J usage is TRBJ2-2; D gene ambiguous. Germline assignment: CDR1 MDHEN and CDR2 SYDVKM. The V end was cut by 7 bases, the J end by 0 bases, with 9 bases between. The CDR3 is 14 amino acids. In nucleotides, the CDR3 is TGTGCCAGCATTCGCCGTCCGAACACCGGGGAGCTGTTTTTT. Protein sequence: CASIRRPNTGELFF.

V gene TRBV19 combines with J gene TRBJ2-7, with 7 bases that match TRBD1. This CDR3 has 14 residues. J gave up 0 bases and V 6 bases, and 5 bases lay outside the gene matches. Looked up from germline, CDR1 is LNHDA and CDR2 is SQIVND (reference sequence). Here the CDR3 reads CASRMGQHSYEQYF. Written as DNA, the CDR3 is TGTGCCAGTAGGATGGGACAGCACTCCTACGAGCAGTACTTC.

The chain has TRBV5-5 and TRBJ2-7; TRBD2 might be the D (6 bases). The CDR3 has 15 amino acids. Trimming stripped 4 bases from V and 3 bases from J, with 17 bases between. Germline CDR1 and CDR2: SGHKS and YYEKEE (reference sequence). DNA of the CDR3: TGTGCCAGCAGCACCATTGCACCAGCGGGCTACGAGCAGTACTTC. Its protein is CASSTIAPAGYEQYF.

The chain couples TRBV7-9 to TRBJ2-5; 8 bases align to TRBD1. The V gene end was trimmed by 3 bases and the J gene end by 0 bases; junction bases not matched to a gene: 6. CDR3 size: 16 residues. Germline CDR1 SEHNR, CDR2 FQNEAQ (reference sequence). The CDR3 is CASSLGQARNQETQYF. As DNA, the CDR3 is TGTGCCAGCAGCTTGGGACAGGCCAGAAACCAAGAGACCCAGTACTTC.